This is a list of T cell receptor beta chains from one sample in a study of blood T cell repertoires in COVID-19. Libraries were prepared by immunoSEQ multiplex PCR; TCRdb keeps only in-frame clonotypes and omits some of them. Of some 240,000 clones detected, about four fifths appear once; the ten largest clones hold roughly 8%. What was sequenced was peripheral blood. These receptors originate from an elderly woman with COVID-19, enrolled during active disease. CDR3s include the opening cysteine and the closing phenylalanine or tryptophan. D genes are given only for firm matches. Clone size is given for some rows only: seen once, a few or many times, or a class if the clone is expanded.

>TRBV6-2/TRBV6-3|TRBJ1-5|.|.
TGTGCCAGCAGTTATCGTTTACGGCCGGGGGATCAGCCCCAGCATTTT
CASSYRLRPGDQPQHF
>TRBV11-2|TRBJ2-1|TRBD2|.
TGTGCCAGCAGTTATAGCGGGATTTACAATGAGCAGTTCTTC
CASSYSGIYNEQFF
>TRBV6-2/TRBV6-3|TRBJ2-7|.|.
TGTGCCAGCAGTTTTTTCAGCTCCTACGAGCAGTACTTC
CASSFFSSYEQYF
>TRBV12-3/TRBV12-4|TRBJ2-3|.|.
TGTGCCAGCAGTCTAACAGATACGCAGTATTTT
CASSLTDTQYF
>TRBV2|TRBJ2-4|.|.
TGTGCCAGCATTGGCCCCATTCGAGCCAAAAACATTCAGTACTTC
CASIGPIRAKNIQYF
>TRBV5-4|TRBJ2-1|.|.
TGTGCCAGCAGCTCAGCTAGCAGTTACAATGAGCAGTTCTTC
CASSSASSYNEQFF
>TRBV6-1|TRBJ1-1|.|.
TGTGCCAGCAGTGAAGTGGGCAGGATGAACACTGAAGCTTTCTTT
CASSEVGRMNTEAFF
>TRBV7-3|TRBJ2-1|TRBD2|.
TGTGCCAGCAGCTTGGAATCGAGCGGGGGGTCGCAGTTCTTC
CASSLESSGGSQFF
>TRBV5-4|TRBJ2-1|.|once
TGTGCCAGCAGACCCACTAGTTCAGTCCGTAACAATGAGCAGTTCTTC
CASRPTSSVRNNEQFF
>TRBV6-1|TRBJ1-5|.|.
TGTGCCAGCAGTGACCCATTGCAGCCCCAGCATTTT
CASSDPLQPQHF
>TRBV7-9|TRBJ1-4|TRBD1|.
TGTGCCAGCAGCACATCAGGGGGCTCGTACGAAAAACTGTTTTTT
CASSTSGGSYEKLFF
>TRBV6-5|TRBJ2-3|.|.
TGTGCCAGCAGTTTCGACGGGACACTCACAGATACGCAGTATTTT
CASSFDGTLTDTQYF
>TRBV5-1|TRBJ1-3|.|.
TGCGCCAGCAGCTTGGTGTATACAGGGCTTGCAGGGACCATATATTTT
CASSLVYTGLAGTIYF
>TRBV7-2|TRBJ1-6|.|.
TGTGCCAGCAGCTTAGGGATTGGAGTTGCCTCACCCCTCCACTTT
CASSLGIGVASPLHF
>TRBV28|TRBJ1-2|.|.
TGTGCCAGCAGTTTATACAGGGACTATGGCTACACCTTC
CASSLYRDYGYTF
>TRBV2|TRBJ2-5|.|.
TGTGCCAGCAGTGAAGCCCTATGGGGGGAAGAGACCCAGTACTTC
CASSEALWGEETQYF
>TRBV23-1|TRBJ1-1|.|.
TGCGCCAGCAGTAGGGGACTCCAACTCAGGAGGACGAACACTGAAGCTTTCTTT
CASSRGLQLRRTNTEAFF
>TRBV19|TRBJ1-6|.|.
TGTGCCAGTAGCCTGGGGCCTGACAGGAGGAATTCACCCCTCCACTTT
CASSLGPDRRNSPLHF
>TRBV9|TRBJ1-6|.|.
TGTGCCAGCAGCGCCCAGGGTTCCAAAGCCTTACCCCTCCACTTT
CASSAQGSKALPLHF
>TRBV5-1|TRBJ1-2|TRBD1|.
TGCGCCAGCAGCGGGGACAGGCGCTCGCCGAGTTTTTATGGCTACACCTTC
CASSGDRRSPSFYGYTF
>TRBV29-1|TRBJ2-3|.|many
TGCAGCGGGGGGACGGGGAGCACAGATACGCAGTATTTT
CSGGTGSTDTQYF
>TRBV4-2|TRBJ2-6|TRBD1|.
TGTGCCAGCAGCATCCAGGGGGCGTCTCTCTCTGGGGCCAACGTCCTGACTTTC
CASSIQGASLSGANVLTF
>TRBV5-4|TRBJ2-7|TRBD2|.
TGTGCCAGCAGCCCCATCAGTACTAGCGGGGACTACGAGCAGTACTTC
CASSPISTSGDYEQYF
>TRBV7-9|TRBJ1-2|TRBD1|.
TGTGCCAGCAGCCCTGGGGGACAGGGTCGGGGCTACACCTTC
CASSPGGQGRGYTF
>TRBV5-1|TRBJ2-7|.|.
TGCGCCAGCAGCTTGGTCGCTGGGGCCTCCTACGAGCAGTACTTC
CASSLVAGASYEQYF
>TRBV4-1|TRBJ1-3|.|.
TGCGCCAGCAGCCAAGATCGGTCGGGTTCTGGAAACACCATATATTTT
CASSQDRSGSGNTIYF
>TRBV14|TRBJ2-5|TRBD2|.
TGTGCCAGCAGCCAAGGAGTTTTAGCGGGAGGAGGGGAGACCCAGTACTTC
CASSQGVLAGGGETQYF
>TRBV7-2|TRBJ1-5|TRBD1|few
TGTGCCAGCAGCTTAGCTGGCAGGGGGCAGCCCCAGCATTTT
CASSLAGRGQPQHF
>TRBV27|TRBJ2-3|.|once
TGTGCCAGCCAAACTAGCACAGATACGCAGTATTTT
CASQTSTDTQYF
>TRBV9|TRBJ1-3|TRBD1|.
TGTGCCAGCAGTTTAAGACTGACAGGGGAAGGAAACACCATATATTTT
CASSLRLTGEGNTIYF
>TRBV7-9|TRBJ2-1|.|.
TGTGCCAGCAGGTCACGGGGGAGCTACAATGAGCAGTTCTTC
CASRSRGSYNEQFF
>TRBV3-1/TRBV3-2|TRBJ1-2|.|.
TGTGCCAGCAGCTTATGGACAGCGAAAGCTAACTATGGCTACACCTTC
CASSLWTAKANYGYTF
>TRBV4-3|TRBJ2-2|TRBD2|many
TGCGCCAGCAGCCAAGGAAGTAGCGGGAGAAACACCGGGGAGCTGTTTTTT
CASSQGSSGRNTGELFF
>TRBV19|TRBJ1-5|.|.
TGTGCCAGTAGTAAGCGGGGAGGCAATCAGCCCCAGCATTTT
CASSKRGGNQPQHF
>TRBV10-3|TRBJ1-1|TRBD1|.
TGTGCCATCAGTGAGTCGAATTCCCGAGCAGGGGGCATCACTGAAGCTTTCTTT
CAISESNSRAGGITEAFF
>TRBV28|TRBJ1-4|TRBD1|.
TGTGCCAGCAGTTTCTCCGGGGGGACAGGGGAAGAAAAACTGTTTTTT
CASSFSGGTGEEKLFF
>TRBV11-2|TRBJ2-3|TRBD2|.
TGTGCCAGCAGCCCTCCCGGGCTAGCGGGAGGAGATACGCAGTATTTT
CASSPPGLAGGDTQYF
>TRBV18|TRBJ1-3|.|once
TGTGCCAGCTCACCACCACAGGGTGGAAACACCATATATTTT
CASSPPQGGNTIYF
>TRBV4-1|TRBJ1-1|.|.
TGCGCCAGCACACACGTACAGGGCATGAACACTGAAGCTTTCTTT
CASTHVQGMNTEAFF
>TRBV3-1/TRBV3-2|TRBJ2-3|TRBD2|.
TGTGCCAGCAGCCAAAGAGGCGGGGGGCGGGGCAATACGCAGTATTTT
CASSQRGGGRGNTQYF
>TRBV5-1|TRBJ1-6|.|few
TGCGCCAGCAGCCCCCGCGACACCGACTCACCCCTCCACTTT
CASSPRDTDSPLHF
>TRBV5-1|TRBJ1-2|.|.
TGCGCCAGCAGCCCGGACAGTCTCTATGGCTACACCTTC
CASSPDSLYGYTF
>TRBV27|TRBJ2-3|TRBD2|.
TGTGCCAGCAGTCCCTGGGCTAGCGGGGGGGCCGCTACGCAGTATTTT
CASSPWASGGAATQYF
>TRBV5-6|TRBJ1-5|.|.
TGTGCCAGCAGCTTGGGGGGCTGGAATCAGCCCCAGCATTTT
CASSLGGWNQPQHF
>TRBV19|TRBJ2-1|.|.
TGTGCCAGTAAGATACAGGGTGGCAATGAGCAGTTCTTC
CASKIQGGNEQFF
>TRBV11-2|TRBJ2-5|.|.
TGTGCCAGCAGCTTTCAAAACCAAGAGACCCAGTACTTC
CASSFQNQETQYF
>TRBV5-1|TRBJ2-2|TRBD1|.
TGCGCCAGCAGCTCCCGGGACAGGGGGCAAGGCGGGGAGCTGTTTTTT
CASSSRDRGQGGELFF
>TRBV5-1|TRBJ1-1|TRBD1|.
TGCGCCAGCAGCTCGGGACAGGGGGTGATGAACACTGAAGCTTTCTTT
CASSSGQGVMNTEAFF
>TRBV9|TRBJ2-6|.|.
TGTGCCAGCAGCGTACCGGCCGGGACAAACGAAATCTCTGGGGCCAACGTCCTGACTTTC
CASSVPAGTNEISGANVLTF
>TRBV7-9|TRBJ2-1|.|.
TGTGCCAGCAGCTTAGCGCAGAGCGGATTACACAATGAGCAGTTCTTC
CASSLAQSGLHNEQFF
>TRBV6-5|TRBJ2-7|TRBD1|.
TGTGCCAGCAGTACTACCGGGACAGACTACGAGCAGTACTTC
CASSTTGTDYEQYF
>TRBV30|TRBJ2-5|.|.
TGTGCCTGGGGGGCCTCTTGGCGGGCCCAAGAGACCCAGTACTTC
CAWGASWRAQETQYF
>TRBV18|TRBJ1-1|TRBD1|.
TGTGCCAGCTCATCCCTACCCCCGGGACAGGGAGAGGCTTTCTTT
CASSSLPPGQGEAFF
>TRBV7-3|TRBJ1-6|TRBD1|.
TGTGCCAGCAGCTTAGCCGGGACAGGGAATTCACCCCTCCACTTT
CASSLAGTGNSPLHF
>TRBV24-1|TRBJ2-7|TRBD1|.
TGTGCCACCGACCTCTCAACTCCGGGACAGGAGACCTACGAGCAGTACTTC
CATDLSTPGQETYEQYF
>TRBV27|TRBJ1-5|.|.
TGTGCCAGCAGTTTACAGGGTCTAGGTCAGCCCCAGCATTTT
CASSLQGLGQPQHF
>TRBV30|TRBJ2-7|TRBD2|.
TGTGCCTGGAGTCCCTTAGGGACTAGCGGTGCCTACGAGCAGTACTTC
CAWSPLGTSGAYEQYF